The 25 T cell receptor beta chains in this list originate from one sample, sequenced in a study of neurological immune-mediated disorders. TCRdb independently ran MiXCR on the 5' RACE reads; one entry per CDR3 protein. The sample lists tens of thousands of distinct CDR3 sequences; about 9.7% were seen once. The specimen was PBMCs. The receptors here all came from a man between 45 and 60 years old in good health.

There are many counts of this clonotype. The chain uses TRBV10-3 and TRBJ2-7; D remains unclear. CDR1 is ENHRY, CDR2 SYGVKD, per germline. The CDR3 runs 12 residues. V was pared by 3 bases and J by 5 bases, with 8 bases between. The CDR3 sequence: CAISDVSDEQYF. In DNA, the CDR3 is TGTGCCATCAGTGACGTTTCAGACGAGCAGTACTTC.

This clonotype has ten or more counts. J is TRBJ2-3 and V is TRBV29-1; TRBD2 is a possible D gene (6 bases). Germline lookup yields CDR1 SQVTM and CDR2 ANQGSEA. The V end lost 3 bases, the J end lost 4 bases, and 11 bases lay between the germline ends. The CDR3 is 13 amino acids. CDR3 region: CSVEIGGPDTQYF. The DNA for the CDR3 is TGCAGCGTTGAGATCGGGGGTCCAGATACGCAGTATTTT.

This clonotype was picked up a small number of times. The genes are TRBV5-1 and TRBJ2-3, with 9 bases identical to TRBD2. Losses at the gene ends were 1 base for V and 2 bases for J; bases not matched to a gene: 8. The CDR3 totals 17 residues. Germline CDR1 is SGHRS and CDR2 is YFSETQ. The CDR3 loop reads CASSLPRLAEVTDTQYF. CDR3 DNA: TGCGCCAGCAGCTTGCCGCGACTAGCGGAAGTCACAGATACGCAGTATTTT.

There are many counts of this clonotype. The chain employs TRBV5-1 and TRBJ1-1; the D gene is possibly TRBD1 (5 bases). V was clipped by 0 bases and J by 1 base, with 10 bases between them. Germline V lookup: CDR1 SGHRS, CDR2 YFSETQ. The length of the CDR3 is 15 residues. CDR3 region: CASSLEAGGNTEAFF. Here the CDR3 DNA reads TGCGCCAGCAGCTTGGAGGCGGGGGGGAACACTGAAGCTTTCTTT.

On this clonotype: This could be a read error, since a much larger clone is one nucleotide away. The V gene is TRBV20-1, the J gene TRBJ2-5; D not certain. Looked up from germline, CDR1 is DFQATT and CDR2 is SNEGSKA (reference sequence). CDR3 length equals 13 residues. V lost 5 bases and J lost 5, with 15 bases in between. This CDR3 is CSAGPTPPETQYF. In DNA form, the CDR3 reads TGCAGTGCTGGCCCAACACCGCCTGAGACCCAGTACTTC.

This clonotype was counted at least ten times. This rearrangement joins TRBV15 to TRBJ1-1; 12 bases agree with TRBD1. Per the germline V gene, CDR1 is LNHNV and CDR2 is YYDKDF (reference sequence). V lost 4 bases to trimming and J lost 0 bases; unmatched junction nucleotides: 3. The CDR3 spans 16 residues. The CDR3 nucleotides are TGTGCCACCAGCATGGGGACAGGGGGCCTGAACACTGAAGCTTTCTTT. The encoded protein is CATSMGTGGLNTEAFF.

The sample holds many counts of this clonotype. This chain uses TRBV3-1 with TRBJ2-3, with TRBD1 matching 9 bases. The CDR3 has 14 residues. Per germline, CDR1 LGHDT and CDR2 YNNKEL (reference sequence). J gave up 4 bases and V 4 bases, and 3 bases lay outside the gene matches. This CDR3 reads CASSLRQGADTQYF. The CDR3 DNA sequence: TGTGCCAGCAGCCTTCGACAGGGGGCAGATACGCAGTATTTT.

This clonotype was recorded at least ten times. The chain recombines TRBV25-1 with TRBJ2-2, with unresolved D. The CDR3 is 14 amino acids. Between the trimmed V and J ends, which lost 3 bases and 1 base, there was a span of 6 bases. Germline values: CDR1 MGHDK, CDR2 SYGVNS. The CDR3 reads CASSDRMNTGELFF. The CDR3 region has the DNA TGTGCCAGCAGTGACAGGATGAACACCGGGGAGCTGTTTTTT.

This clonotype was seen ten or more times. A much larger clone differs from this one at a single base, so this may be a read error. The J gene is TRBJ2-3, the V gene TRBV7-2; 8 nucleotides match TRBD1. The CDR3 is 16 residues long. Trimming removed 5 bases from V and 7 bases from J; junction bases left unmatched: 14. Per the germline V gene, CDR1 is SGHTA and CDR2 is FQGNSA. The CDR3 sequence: CASSLAPDRGQNTQYF. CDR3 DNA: TGTGCCAGCAGCCTCGCCCCTGACAGGGGTCAAAATACGCAGTATTTT. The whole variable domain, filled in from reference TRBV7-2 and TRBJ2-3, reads GAGVSQSPSNKVTEKGKDVELRCDPISGHTALYWYRQSLGQGLEFLIYFQGNSAPDKSGLPSDRFSAERTGGSVSTLTIQRTQQEDSAVYLCASSLAPDRGQNTQYFGPGTRLTVL.

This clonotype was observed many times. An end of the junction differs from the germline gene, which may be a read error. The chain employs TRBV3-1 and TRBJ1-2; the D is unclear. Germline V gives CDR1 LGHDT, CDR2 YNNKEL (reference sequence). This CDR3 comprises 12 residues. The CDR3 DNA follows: TGTGCCAGCAGCCAGACCTTCCGGGCCTCAGCCTTC. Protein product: CASSQTFRASAF.

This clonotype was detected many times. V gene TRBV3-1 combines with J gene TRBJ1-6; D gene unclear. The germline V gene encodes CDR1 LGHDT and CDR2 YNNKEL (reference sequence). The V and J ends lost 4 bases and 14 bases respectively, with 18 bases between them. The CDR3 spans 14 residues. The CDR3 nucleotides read TGTGCCAGCAGCCTCTGGGGAGAACAATTCACCCTCCACTTT. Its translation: CASSLWGEQFTLHF.

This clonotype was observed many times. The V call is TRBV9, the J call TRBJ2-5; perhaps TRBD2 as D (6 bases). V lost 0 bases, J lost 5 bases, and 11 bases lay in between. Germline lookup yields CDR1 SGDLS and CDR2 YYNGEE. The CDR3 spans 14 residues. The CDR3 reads CASSVEGRGETQYF. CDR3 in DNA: TGTGCCAGCAGCGTAGAGGGCCGGGGGGAGACCCAGTACTTC.

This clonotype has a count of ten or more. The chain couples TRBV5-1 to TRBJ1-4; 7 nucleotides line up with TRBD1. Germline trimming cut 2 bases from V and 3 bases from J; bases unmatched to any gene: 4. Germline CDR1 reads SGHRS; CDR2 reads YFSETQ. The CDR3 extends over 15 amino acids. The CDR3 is CASSLTGTANEKLFF. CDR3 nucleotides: TGCGCCAGCAGCTTAACCGGGACAGCTAATGAAAAACTGTTTTTT.

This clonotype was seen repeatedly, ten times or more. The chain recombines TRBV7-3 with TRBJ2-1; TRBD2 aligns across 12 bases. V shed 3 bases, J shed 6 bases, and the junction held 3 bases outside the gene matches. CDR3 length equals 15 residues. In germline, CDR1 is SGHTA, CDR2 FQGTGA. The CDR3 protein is CASSFGLAGFNEQFF. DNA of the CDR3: TGTGCCAGCAGCTTCGGACTAGCGGGATTCAATGAGCAGTTCTTC. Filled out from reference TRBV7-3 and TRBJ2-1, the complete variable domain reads GAGVSQTPSNKVTEKGKYVELRCDPISGHTALYWYRQSLGQGPEFLIYFQGTGAADDSGLPNDRFFAVRPEGSVSTLKIQRTERGDSAVYLCASSFGLAGFNEQFFGPGTRLTVL.

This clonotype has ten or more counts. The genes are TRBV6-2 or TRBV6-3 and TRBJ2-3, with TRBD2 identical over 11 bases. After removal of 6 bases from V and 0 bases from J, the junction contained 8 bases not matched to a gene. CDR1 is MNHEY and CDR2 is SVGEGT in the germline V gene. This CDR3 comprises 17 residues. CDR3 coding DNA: TGTGCCAGCAGACCAACTAGCGGGAGAGCTAGCACAGATACGCAGTATTTT. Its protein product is CASRPTSGRASTDTQYF.

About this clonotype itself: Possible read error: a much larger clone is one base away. CDR3 DNA sequence: TGCAGTGCCCGGGGTAGCGTGAGGGCCCCAGATACGCAGTATTTT. Amino acids: CSARGSVRAPDTQYF. The chain joins TRBV20-1 to TRBJ2-3, with D possibly matching TRBD2 (5 bases). CDR3 size: 15 residues. The V gene's germline CDR1 is DFQATT and CDR2 SNEGSKA (reference sequence). V lost 6 bases, J lost 4 bases, and 20 bases lay in between.

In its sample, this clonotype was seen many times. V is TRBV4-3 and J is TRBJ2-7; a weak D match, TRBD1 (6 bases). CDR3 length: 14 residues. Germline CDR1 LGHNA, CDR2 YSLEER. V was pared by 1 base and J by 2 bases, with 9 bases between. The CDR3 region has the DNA TGCGCCAGCAGCCAAGGGACAGACGCCTACGAGCAGTACTTC. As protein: CASSQGTDAYEQYF.

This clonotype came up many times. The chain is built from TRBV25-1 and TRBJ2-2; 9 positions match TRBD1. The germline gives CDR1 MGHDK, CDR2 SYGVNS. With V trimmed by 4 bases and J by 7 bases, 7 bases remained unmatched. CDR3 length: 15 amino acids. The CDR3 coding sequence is TGTGCCAGCAGTGGTAGGACAGGGGTGGTCGGGGAGCTGTTTTTT. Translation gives CASSGRTGVVGELFF.

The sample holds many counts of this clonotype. This chain's CDR3 is CASSFYSRDTEAFF. DNA for the CDR3: TGTGCCAGCAGCTTCTACAGCCGAGACACTGAAGCTTTCTTT. The chain is built from TRBV5-6 and TRBJ1-1; D gene ambiguous. The V gene lost 2 bases and the J gene lost 3 bases, with 11 bases spanning the gap. CDR3 length: 14 amino acids. Germline CDR1 SGHDT, CDR2 YYEEEE.

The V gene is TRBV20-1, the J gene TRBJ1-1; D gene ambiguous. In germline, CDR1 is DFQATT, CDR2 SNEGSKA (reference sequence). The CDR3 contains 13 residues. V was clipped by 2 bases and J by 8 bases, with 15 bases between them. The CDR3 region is CSARNPGRTEAFF. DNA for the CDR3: TGCAGTGCTAGAAATCCGGGTAGGACCGAAGCTTTCTTT.

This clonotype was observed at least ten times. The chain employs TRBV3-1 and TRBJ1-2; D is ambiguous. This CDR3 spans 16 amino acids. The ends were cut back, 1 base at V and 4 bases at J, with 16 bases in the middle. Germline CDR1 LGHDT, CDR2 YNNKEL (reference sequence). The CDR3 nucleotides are TGTGCCAGCAGCCAAGCGGGCACTGTAGGGAGCTATGGCTACACCTTC. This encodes CASSQAGTVGSYGYTF.

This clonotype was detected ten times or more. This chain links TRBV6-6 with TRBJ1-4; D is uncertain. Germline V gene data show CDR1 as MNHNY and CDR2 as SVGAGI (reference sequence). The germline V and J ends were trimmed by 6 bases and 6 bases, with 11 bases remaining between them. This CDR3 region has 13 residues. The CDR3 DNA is TGTGCCAGCAGGGGAAGGGAGCATGAAAAACTGTTTTTT. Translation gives CASRGREHEKLFF.

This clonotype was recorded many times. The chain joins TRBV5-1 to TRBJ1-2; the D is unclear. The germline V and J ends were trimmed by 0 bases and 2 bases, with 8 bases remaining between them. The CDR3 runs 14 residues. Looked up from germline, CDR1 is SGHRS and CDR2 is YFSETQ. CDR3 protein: CASSLVGENYGYTF. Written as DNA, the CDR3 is TGCGCCAGCAGCTTGGTAGGAGAGAACTATGGCTACACCTTC.

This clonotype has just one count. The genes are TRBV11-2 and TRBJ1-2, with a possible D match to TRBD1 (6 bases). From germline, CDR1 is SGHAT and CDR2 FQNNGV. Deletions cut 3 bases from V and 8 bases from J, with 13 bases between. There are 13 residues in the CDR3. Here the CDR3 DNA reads TGTGCCAGCAGCTTGTGGGGGGCGCGCGGCTACACCTTC. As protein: CASSLWGARGYTF.

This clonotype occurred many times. CDR3: CASSQGGQFLETQYF. DNA of the CDR3: TGTGCCAGCAGCCAGGGGGGACAGTTCTTAGAGACCCAGTACTTC. This chain uses TRBV11-2 with TRBJ2-5; D is possibly TRBD1 (7 bases). CDR1 is SGHAT and CDR2 is FQNNGV in the germline V gene. With 5 bases removed from V and 4 bases from J, the gap between germline ends came to 17 bases. CDR3 size: 15 residues.